The T cell receptor (beta chain) described here comes from a study of T cell responses to AZD1222 COVID-19 vaccine. On this clone itself: Antigen specificity is unknown.

The study, taken as a whole, reports: Researchers report vaccine-associated CD4 TCRs spanning spike, with dominance at 160-218 and 743-854. Two AZD1222 doses significantly raised spike-specific TCR breadth and depth over controls. Without day 14 samples, only post-peak T cell repertoires were studied. Possibly, clonal diversity was underestimated; donors were largely white British and included more females.

Assay: immunoSEQ multiplex PCR; the TCRdb copy retains only in-frame clones and omits some. Counted here are 80,000 to 90,000 clones, 91% occurring once; the ten biggest clones make up around 5.5%. The sequence was collected from an adult in good health. The material sequenced was peripheral blood, taken on day 0 of MenACWY control vaccination.

CDR3 nucleotides: TGCGCCAGCAGTGTCAGGGTCTACAATGAGCAGTTCTTC. It yields the protein CASSVRVYNEQFF. The V call is TRBV10-2, the J call TRBJ2-1; maybe TRBD1 (5 bases). The V gene lost 4 bases and the J gene lost 3 bases, with 7 bases spanning the gap. The CDR3 consists of 13 residues. Germline V gene sequence: CDR1 WSHSY, CDR2 SAAADI.